This T cell receptor beta chain was observed in a study of CD4 T cells in relation to SARS-CoV-2 and coronaviruses. CD4+ T cells from unexposed donors were obtained before the COVID-19 pandemic (2011-2018). Isolation of CD4+ T cells took place after about 9 days in culture. Points on this clone: Its target is unknown.

TCRdb's table, derived via immunoSEQ multiplex PCR, lists solely in-frame clones and lacks some. In the table there are tens of thousands of clones, around 70% of which are singletons. Material for sequencing was CD4+ T cells from PBMCs, cultured in vitro. The receptor comes from a human donor in good health.

Here the CDR3 reads CASSQDANNEQFF. The CDR3 DNA follows: TGTGCCAGCAGCCAAGATGCTAATAATGAGCAGTTCTTC. J is TRBJ2-1 and V is TRBV3-1 (or the pseudogene TRBV3-2); no clear D gene. The CDR3 is 13 residues long. V lost 0 bases and J 7 bases, leaving 7 bases between the germline ends. Looked up from germline, CDR1 is LGHDT and CDR2 is YNNKEL (reference sequence).